This T cell receptor beta chain was identified during a study of control samples from healthy donors and cancer patients. Assay: immunoSEQ multiplex PCR; the TCRdb copy retains only in-frame clones and omits some. This table has some 78,000 clones, roughly nine tenths appearing once. Trimming removed 0 bases at V and 3 bases at J, with 9 bases between. Germline CDR1 SGHDN, CDR2 FVKESK. The CDR3 loop spans 16 amino acids. This clone has a single count. The chain recombines TRBV14 with TRBJ2-6; D is unresolved. This receptor was identified in a woman aged 60-75 years in good health. Input material: blood. The CDR3 loop is CASSQDPTVGANVLTF. CDR3 DNA sequence: TGTGCCAGCAGCCAAGATCCGACCGTTGGGGCCAACGTCCTGACTTTC.